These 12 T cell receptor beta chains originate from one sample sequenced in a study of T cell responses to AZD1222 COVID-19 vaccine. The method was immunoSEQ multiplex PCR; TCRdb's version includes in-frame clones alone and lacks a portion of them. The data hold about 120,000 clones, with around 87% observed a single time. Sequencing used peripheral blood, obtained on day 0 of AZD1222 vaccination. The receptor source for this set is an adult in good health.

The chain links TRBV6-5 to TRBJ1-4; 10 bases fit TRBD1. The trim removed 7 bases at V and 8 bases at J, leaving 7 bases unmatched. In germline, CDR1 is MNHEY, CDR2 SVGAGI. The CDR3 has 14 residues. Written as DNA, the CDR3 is TGTGCCAGCACCAGGGGGACAGGGGCCGAAAAACTGTTTTTT. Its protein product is CASTRGTGAEKLFF.

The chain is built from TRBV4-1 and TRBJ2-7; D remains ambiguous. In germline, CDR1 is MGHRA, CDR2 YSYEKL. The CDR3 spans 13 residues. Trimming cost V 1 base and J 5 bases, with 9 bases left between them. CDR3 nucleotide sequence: TGCGCCAGCAGCCAAGGGATTGGCAACGAGCAGTACTTC. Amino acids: CASSQGIGNEQYF.

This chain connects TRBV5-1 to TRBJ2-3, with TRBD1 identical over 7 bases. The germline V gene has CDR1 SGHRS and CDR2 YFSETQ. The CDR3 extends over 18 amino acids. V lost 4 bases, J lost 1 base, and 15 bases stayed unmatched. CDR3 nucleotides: TGCGCCAGCAGCAGCAAAGCTGCCACAGGGGTTCGCACAGATACGCAGTATTTT. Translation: CASSSKAATGVRTDTQYF.

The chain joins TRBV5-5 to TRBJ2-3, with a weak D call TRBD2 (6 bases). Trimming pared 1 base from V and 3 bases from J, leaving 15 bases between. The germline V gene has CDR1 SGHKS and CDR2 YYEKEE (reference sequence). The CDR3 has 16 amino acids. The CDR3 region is CASSLMGGRETDTQYF. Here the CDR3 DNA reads TGTGCCAGCAGCTTGATGGGAGGCAGGGAAACAGATACGCAGTATTTT.

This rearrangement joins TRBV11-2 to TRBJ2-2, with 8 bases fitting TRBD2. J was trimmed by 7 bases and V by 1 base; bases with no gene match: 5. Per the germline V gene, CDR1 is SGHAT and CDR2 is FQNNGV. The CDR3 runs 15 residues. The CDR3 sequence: CASSLAGGPGGELFF. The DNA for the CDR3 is TGTGCCAGCAGCTTAGCGGGGGGGCCTGGCGGGGAGCTGTTTTTT.

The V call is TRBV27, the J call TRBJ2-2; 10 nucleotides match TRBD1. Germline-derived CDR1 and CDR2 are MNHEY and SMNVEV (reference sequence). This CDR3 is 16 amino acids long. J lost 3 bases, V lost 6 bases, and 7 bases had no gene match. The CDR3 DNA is TGTGCCAGCAGGGGACAGGGGTTTTGGTACACCGGGGAGCTGTTTTTT. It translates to CASRGQGFWYTGELFF.

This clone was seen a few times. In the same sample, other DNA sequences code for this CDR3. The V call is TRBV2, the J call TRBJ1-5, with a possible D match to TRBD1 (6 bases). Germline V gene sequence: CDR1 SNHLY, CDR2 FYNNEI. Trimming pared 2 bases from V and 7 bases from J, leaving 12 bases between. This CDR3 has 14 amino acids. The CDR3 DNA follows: TGTGCCAGCAGTGAACTCACAGGGCAGCAGCCCCAGCATTTT. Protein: CASSELTGQQPQHF.

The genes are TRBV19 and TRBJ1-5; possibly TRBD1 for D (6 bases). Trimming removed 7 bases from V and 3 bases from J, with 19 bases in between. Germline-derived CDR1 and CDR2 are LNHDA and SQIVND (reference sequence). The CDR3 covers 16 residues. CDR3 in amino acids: CASKIQGKTLNQPQHF. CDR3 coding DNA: TGTGCCAGTAAGATCCAGGGGAAAACACTCAATCAGCCCCAGCATTTT.

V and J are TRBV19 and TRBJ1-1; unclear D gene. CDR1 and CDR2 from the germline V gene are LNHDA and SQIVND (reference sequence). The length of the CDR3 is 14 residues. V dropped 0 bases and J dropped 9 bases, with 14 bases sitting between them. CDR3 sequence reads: CASSIESSSIKAFF. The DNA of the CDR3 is TGTGCCAGTAGTATAGAGAGCAGTTCAATCAAAGCTTTCTTT.

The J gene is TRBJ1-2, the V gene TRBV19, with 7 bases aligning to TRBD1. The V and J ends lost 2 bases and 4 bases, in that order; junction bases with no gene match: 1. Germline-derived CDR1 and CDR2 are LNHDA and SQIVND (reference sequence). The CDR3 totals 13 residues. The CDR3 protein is CASSISGGYGYTF. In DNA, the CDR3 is TGTGCCAGTAGTATATCAGGGGGCTATGGCTACACCTTC.

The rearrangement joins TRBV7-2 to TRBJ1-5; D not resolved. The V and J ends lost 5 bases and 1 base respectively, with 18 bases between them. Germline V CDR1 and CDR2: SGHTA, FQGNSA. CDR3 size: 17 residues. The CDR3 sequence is CASSPSARLRSNQPQHF. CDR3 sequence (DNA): TGTGCCAGCAGCCCCTCAGCGCGACTTCGGAGCAATCAGCCCCAGCATTTT. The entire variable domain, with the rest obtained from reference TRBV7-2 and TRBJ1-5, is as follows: GAGVSQSPSNKVTEKGKDVELRCDPISGHTALYWYRQSLGQGLEFLIYFQGNSAPDKSGLPSDRFSAERTGGSVSTLTIQRTQQEDSAVYLCASSPSARLRSNQPQHFGDGTRLSIL.

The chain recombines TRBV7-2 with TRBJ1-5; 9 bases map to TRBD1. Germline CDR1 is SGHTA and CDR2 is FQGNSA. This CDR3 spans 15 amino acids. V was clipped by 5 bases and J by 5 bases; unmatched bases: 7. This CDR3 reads CASSRWTGADQPQHF. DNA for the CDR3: TGTGCCAGCAGCCGGTGGACAGGGGCGGATCAGCCCCAGCATTTT.